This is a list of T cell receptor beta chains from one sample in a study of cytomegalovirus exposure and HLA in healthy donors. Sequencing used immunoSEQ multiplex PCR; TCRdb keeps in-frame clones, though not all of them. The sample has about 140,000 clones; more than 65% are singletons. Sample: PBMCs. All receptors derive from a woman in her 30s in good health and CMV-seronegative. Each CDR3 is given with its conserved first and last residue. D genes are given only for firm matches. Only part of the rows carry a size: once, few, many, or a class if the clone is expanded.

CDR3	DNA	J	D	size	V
CASSPQDLAYNEQFF	TGTGCCAGCAGCCCCCAGGATTTGGCCTACAATGAGCAGTTCTTC	TRBJ2-1	NA	NA	TRBV7-3
CASSSRTSGGYNEQFF	TGTGCCAGCAGCTCTCGTACTAGCGGAGGGTACAATGAGCAGTTCTTC	TRBJ2-1	TRBD2	few	TRBV7-2
CASSYSPLSDWTEAFF	TGTGCCAGCAGTTACTCCCCCTTGTCAGATTGGACTGAAGCTTTCTTT	TRBJ1-1	NA	once	TRBV6-5
CASSPVTGAEKLFF	TGTGCCAGCTCACCGGTTACAGGGGCTGAAAAACTGTTTTTT	TRBJ1-4	TRBD1	once	TRBV18
CASSIDHSGGRNEQFF	TGTGCCAGTAGTATAGATCACAGCGGGGGGCGGAATGAGCAGTTCTTC	TRBJ2-1	TRBD2	NA	TRBV19
CASSYSTGSGANVLTF	TGTGCCAGCAGTTATAGTACAGGCTCTGGGGCCAACGTCCTGACTTTC	TRBJ2-6	NA	once	TRBV6-5
CASSIVSGVETQYF	TGTGCCAGTAGTATAGTGTCAGGGGTCGAGACCCAGTACTTC	TRBJ2-5	NA	NA	TRBV19
CASSPPEGTHEQYF	TGTGCCAGCTCACCACCGGAGGGGACCCACGAGCAGTACTTC	TRBJ2-7	NA	NA	TRBV18
CASSLSPSGDTQYF	TGTGCCAGCAGCTTATCTCCTAGCGGGGATACGCAGTATTTT	TRBJ2-3	TRBD2	NA	TRBV7-3
CASSLEVASLKFF	TGTGCCAGCAGCTTAGAGGTAGCTAGCTTAAAGTTCTTC	TRBJ2-1	NA	NA	TRBV11-2
CASSLRPDITDTQYF	TGTGCCAGCAGCTTGAGGCCGGATATCACAGATACGCAGTATTTT	TRBJ2-3	NA	NA	TRBV7-9
CASHEQGNQPQHF	TGTGCCAGCCACGAACAGGGAAATCAGCCCCAGCATTTT	TRBJ1-5	NA	few	TRBV2
CASSSTGQGVYEQYF	TGTGCCAGCAGCTCAACCGGACAGGGGGTCTACGAGCAGTACTTC	TRBJ2-7	TRBD1	NA	TRBV5-8
CASSLSYTGELFF	TGTGCCAGCAGCTTATCTTACACCGGGGAGCTGTTTTTT	TRBJ2-2	NA	NA	TRBV7-3
CSVESGDGGTSVYNEQFF	TGCAGCGTTGAATCAGGGGATGGAGGGACTAGCGTATACAATGAGCAGTTCTTC	TRBJ2-1	TRBD2	NA	TRBV29-1
CATAPSPNGEQYF	TGTGCCACTGCGCCCTCCCCCAACGGCGAGCAGTACTTC	TRBJ2-7	NA	NA	TRBV19
CASSPPYKTGLGSQQYF	TGTGCCAGCAGCCCACCCTATAAGACAGGGCTCGGTAGTCAGCAGTACTTC	TRBJ2-7	TRBD1	NA	TRBV14
CASRPYNPDREDTQYF	TGTGCCAGCAGACCATACAACCCTGACAGGGAGGATACGCAGTATTTT	TRBJ2-3	TRBD1	NA	TRBV6-6
CATQGGGPGGELFF	TGTGCCACCCAAGGGGGGGGGCCCGGCGGGGAGCTGTTTTTT	TRBJ2-2	NA	NA	TRBV5-4
CASSQGADRTFSPLHF	TGTGCCAGCAGCCAAGGGGCGGACAGAACCTTCTCCCCCCTCCACTTT	TRBJ1-6	NA	once	TRBV5-6
CASSLGQGAVHPYGYTF	TGTGCCAGCAGCCTTGGACAGGGGGCAGTTCACCCTTATGGCTACACCTTC	TRBJ1-2	TRBD1	NA	TRBV5-5
CASSPDGLLSNTGELFF	TGTGCCAGCAGCCCAGATGGACTCTTATCGAACACCGGGGAGCTGTTTTTT	TRBJ2-2	NA	NA	TRBV7-9
CASSSAEAGELNEQFF	TGTGCCAGCAGTTCTGCTGAGGCGGGGGAATTAAATGAGCAGTTCTTC	TRBJ2-1	TRBD2	few	TRBV28
CANNRGCRVKLFF	TGTGCCAATAACAGGGGGTGCAGGGTAAAACTGTTTTTT	TRBJ1-4	TRBD1	NA	TRBV2
CARSLGQDTEAFF	TGTGCCAGAAGCTTGGGACAGGACACTGAAGCTTTCTTT	TRBJ1-1	NA	NA	TRBV5-3